The T cell receptor (beta chain) under discussion was sequenced for a study of molecular identifiers for immune sequencing clone quantification. Source material for naive CD8 libraries was roughly 20,000 to 1,100,000 sorted cells, with 10%, 30% or 50% RNA. A remark on this clonotype: As yet, its antigen is unknown.

Methods described previously were used for bulk TCR libraries, and listed TCR primers were applied. A single record per CDR3 protein comes from TCRdb applying MiXCR to the PCR reads. The sample gives tens of thousands of distinct CDR3 sequences, over 15% of which show up once; more than 1.2% is in the top ten. Germline V gives CDR1 LNHDA, CDR2 SQIVND (reference sequence). J lost 7 bases, V lost 8 bases, and 8 bases had no gene match. The CDR3 is made up of 12 amino acids. Overall study findings and caveats: Among effectors, clones above 20 RNA copies held over 98% of molecules; among naive cells, under 1%.

J is TRBJ2-7 and V is TRBV19, with 7 positions matching TRBD1. Sequenced material: naive CD8+ T cells from blood, with Jurkat cell RNA spiked in. Subset specified: FACS-sorted CD8+CD4-CCR7+CD45RA+ naive T cells. The receptor was isolated from a human donor in good health. Some libraries in this study had Jurkat cell RNA spiked in. This CDR3 reads CASRTGAGEQYF. The CDR3 coding sequence is TGTGCCAGTCGGACAGGTGCCGGGGAGCAGTACTTC.